This T cell receptor (beta chain) was sequenced in a study of T-cell memory formation after mild COVID-19. Study information: TCR clusters were mostly confined to one donor each.

The CDR3 loop spans 13 amino acids. V lost 7 bases, J lost 7 bases, and 6 bases stayed unmatched. The germline CDR1 and CDR2 sequences are DFQATT and SNEGSKA (reference sequence). MiXCR was run by TCRdb on the 5' RACE reads, yielding one entry per CDR3 protein. Of 350,000 to 450,000 distinct CDR3 sequences listed, 20% were seen once; the top ten hold roughly 8.4%. Only a few counts were recorded for this clonotype. The antigen is not known. Broader study findings: Clones which contracted sat mainly in CM and EM if CD4+, and in EMRA if CD8+. Clones shrinking between day 15 and 85 showed a balanced CD4/CD8 split, and those that grew later tilted toward CD4+. Detection of some responders pre-infection suggested pre-existing cross-reactive memory T cells participated.

This chain uses TRBV20-1 with TRBJ1-4; TRBD1 matches 10 bases. The TCR comes from an adult woman who had mild COVID-19 (a few samples of this study predate the infection). Cell type and time point are not known. The material sequenced was PBMCs or a T cell subset sorted from them (not recorded which). For the CDR3, the DNA is TGCAGTGGCCGACAGGGGGCTTTTGAAAAACTGTTTTTT. Translating it yields CSGRQGAFEKLFF.